Below, 18 T cell receptor beta chains from the same sample are listed, as sequenced in a study of glioma-infiltrating T cells. TCR alpha and beta CDR3 regions were amplified from RNA using iRepertoire nested multiplex PCR. One entry per CDR3 protein results from TCRdb running MiXCR on the multiplex PCR reads. This sample has 100,000 to 150,000 distinct CDR3 sequences, with around 23% found just once. The sequencing sample was made of glioma tissue, nonneoplastic brain tissue, or PBMCs (not recorded which). The receptors stem from a human donor with low-grade glioma or glioblastoma, undergoing nonglioma brain surgery, or in good health (not recorded which).

V gene TRBV6-5 combines with J gene TRBJ1-3, with D hard to call. Deletions cut 6 bases from V and 4 bases from J, with 10 bases between. This CDR3 comprises 13 residues. Germline V gene data show CDR1 as MNHEY and CDR2 as SVGAGI. The CDR3 DNA sequence: TGTGCCAGCAGCCGTGGGTCGGGAAACACCATATATTTT. It is translated as CASSRGSGNTIYF.

This clonotype came up once. A much larger clonotype is one base distant, so this may be a read error. The V gene is TRBV20-1, the J gene TRBJ1-1; no definite D call. Germline CDR1 and CDR2: DFQATT and SNEGSKA (reference sequence). V was clipped by 6 bases and J by 4 bases, with 12 bases between them. The CDR3 loop spans 12 amino acids. The CDR3 nucleotides are TGCAGTGCCACCCTGCTGGCCACTGAAGCTTTCTTT. Translating gives CSATLLATEAFF.

This clonotype was seen a handful of times. The chain is built from TRBV19 and TRBJ1-1, with no clear D. The CDR3 loop spans 13 amino acids. Germline V gives CDR1 LNHDA, CDR2 SQIVND (reference sequence). Trimming removed 3 bases at V and 4 bases at J, with 9 bases between. The CDR3 DNA follows: TGTGCCAGTAGTATCTTGGGGAGCACTGAAGCTTTCTTT. Residues: CASSILGSTEAFF.

The chain uses TRBV4-1 and TRBJ2-7, with D tentatively TRBD2 (5 bases). Germline CDR1 MGHRA, CDR2 YSYEKL. The CDR3 has 18 residues. V was clipped by 4 bases and J by 0 bases, with 22 bases between them. CDR3 amino acids: CASSRKMVDGEASYEQYV. CDR3 coding DNA: TGCGCCAGCAGCCGCAAGATGGTGGACGGGGAAGCCTCCTACGAGCAGTACGTC.

A note on this clonotype: Relative to the germline gene, one junction end is altered; a read error may explain this. The chain joins TRBV2 to TRBJ2-1, with D perhaps matching TRBD1 (6 bases). The V gene's germline CDR1 is SNHLY and CDR2 FYNNEI. The CDR3 loop spans 14 amino acids. The chain's CDR3 is CASILRGTYNEKFF. In nucleotides, the CDR3 is TGTGCCAGCATCCTCAGGGGTACCTACAATGAGAAGTTCTTC.

This chain connects TRBV14 to TRBJ1-5, with 8 bases lining up with TRBD1. Germline CDR1 is SGHDN and CDR2 is FVKESK. The CDR3 is 13 amino acids. Unmatched junction bases numbered 6, after V lost 5 bases and J lost 9 bases. CDR3 loop: CASSYGTGRPQHF. CDR3 nucleotides: TGTGCCAGCAGCTATGGGACAGGACGGCCCCAGCATTTT.

Comment on this clonotype: The germline gene is not matched at one end of the junction; a read error may be the cause. The V call is TRBV2, the J call TRBJ1-5; 7 bases match TRBD1. CDR1 and CDR2 from the germline V gene are SNHLY and FYNNEI. The CDR3 covers 13 residues. CDR3 nucleotides: TGTGCCGGCAGACAGGGCCACCTGAGGCCCCAGCATTTT. Translated: CAGRQGHLRPQHF.

This clonotype occurred many times. V gene TRBV28 combines with J gene TRBJ1-2; D is unresolved. Germline V lookup: CDR1 MDHEN, CDR2 SYDVKM. V lost 5 bases to trimming and J lost 7 bases, with 14 bases between them. The CDR3 loop spans 13 amino acids. The CDR3 loop is CASSTGRMSGYTF. CDR3 in DNA: TGTGCCAGCAGTACGGGAAGGATGTCTGGCTACACCTTC.

The chain joins TRBV19 to TRBJ1-2; no clear D. The CDR3 consists of 12 residues. With 6 bases removed from V and 8 bases from J, the gap between germline ends came to 13 bases. The germline V gene encodes CDR1 LNHDA and CDR2 SQIVND (reference sequence). This chain's CDR3 is CASSSGSLGYTF. CDR3 bases: TGTGCCAGTAGCTCGGGGTCGTTGGGCTACACCTTC.

This clonotype was observed at least ten times. The rearrangement uses TRBV20-1 and TRBJ2-5; TRBD2 is a possible D gene (5 bases). V lost 6 bases to trimming and J lost 4 bases, with 18 bases between them. Germline V gives CDR1 DFQATT, CDR2 SNEGSKA (reference sequence). The CDR3 loop spans 14 amino acids. CDR3 bases: TGCAGTGCCAGATATGGACGGGCGGGAGAGACCCAGTACTTC. It codes for CSARYGRAGETQYF.

Here the CDR3 reads CASSTPPWAGAADTQYF. The CDR3 DNA is TGTGCCAGCAGCACACCGCCGTGGGCCGGGGCGGCAGATACGCAGTATTTT. This chain uses TRBV7-9 with TRBJ2-3; D could derive from TRBD1 or TRBD2 (5 bases each). Germline V gives CDR1 SEHNR, CDR2 FQNEAQ (reference sequence). This CDR3 contains 17 residues. Trimming pared 5 bases from V and 4 bases from J, leaving 22 bases between.

The genes are TRBV7-2 and TRBJ2-1, with 10 bases matching TRBD2. This CDR3 is built from 16 residues. V was pared by 1 base and J by 4 bases, with 4 bases of the junction left unmatched. Germline lookup yields CDR1 SGHTA and CDR2 FQGNSA. As DNA, the CDR3 is TGTGCCAGCAGCTTAGACGCTAGCGGGGGATACAATGAGCAGTTCTTC. This translates into CASSLDASGGYNEQFF.

V is TRBV2 and J is TRBJ2-5, with 7 nucleotides matching TRBD1. This CDR3 is built from 16 residues. Trimming cost V 0 bases and J 2 bases; bases outside gene matches: 6. Germline-derived CDR1 and CDR2 are SNHLY and FYNNEI. CDR3 protein: CASSEARGRGQETQYF. CDR3 DNA: TGTGCCAGCAGTGAAGCAAGGGGGCGCGGGCAAGAGACCCAGTACTTC.

This chain connects TRBV7-9 to TRBJ2-6; 7 bases are shared with TRBD2. CDR1 is SEHNR, CDR2 FQNEAQ, per germline (reference sequence). This CDR3 comprises 17 residues. V dropped 5 bases and J dropped 0; count of bases not matched to a gene: 7. The CDR3 protein is CASSPPRGDSGANVLTF. The CDR3 coding sequence is TGTGCCAGCAGCCCTCCTCGGGGGGACTCTGGGGCCAACGTCCTGACTTTC.

This clonotype was detected a few times. The chain carries TRBV20-1 and TRBJ2-4; 7 bases are shared with TRBD1. CDR1 is DFQATT, CDR2 SNEGSKA, per germline (reference sequence). J gave up 2 bases and V 6 bases, and 10 bases lay outside the gene matches. This CDR3 is built from 15 residues. CDR3 amino acids: CSASKGGQTKNIQYF. The CDR3 DNA reads as TGCAGTGCAAGTAAAGGGGGCCAGACCAAAAACATTCAGTACTTC.

This clonotype was seen a few times. The chain employs TRBV4-1 and TRBJ1-5; no clear D. CDR3 length: 14 residues. Germline CDR1 MGHRA, CDR2 YSYEKL. Trimming took 2 bases from V and 0 from J, leaving 5 bases between them. CDR3 amino acids: CASSQQDSNQPQHF. Here the CDR3 DNA reads TGCGCCAGCAGCCAACAAGATAGCAATCAGCCCCAGCATTTT.

As regards this clonotype: A junction end diverges from the germline sequence, so it may reflect a read error. The V gene is TRBV12-3 or TRBV12-4, the J gene TRBJ2-1; weak D call: TRBD2 (5 bases). The CDR3 loop spans 11 amino acids. CDR3 nucleotides: TGTGCCAGCAGTTTGGACTGGGGAAAGGCTTTC. This translates into CASSLDWGKAF.

In its sample, this clonotype was seen many times. The genes are TRBV7-2 and TRBJ2-5; 9 nucleotides agree with TRBD2. J gave up 2 bases and V 2 bases, and 3 bases lay outside the gene matches. This CDR3 has 15 residues. Germline V gene sequence: CDR1 SGHTA, CDR2 FQGNSA. CDR3 residues: CASSLIAGDQETQYF. The CDR3 DNA is TGTGCCAGCAGCTTAATAGCGGGGGATCAAGAGACCCAGTACTTC.